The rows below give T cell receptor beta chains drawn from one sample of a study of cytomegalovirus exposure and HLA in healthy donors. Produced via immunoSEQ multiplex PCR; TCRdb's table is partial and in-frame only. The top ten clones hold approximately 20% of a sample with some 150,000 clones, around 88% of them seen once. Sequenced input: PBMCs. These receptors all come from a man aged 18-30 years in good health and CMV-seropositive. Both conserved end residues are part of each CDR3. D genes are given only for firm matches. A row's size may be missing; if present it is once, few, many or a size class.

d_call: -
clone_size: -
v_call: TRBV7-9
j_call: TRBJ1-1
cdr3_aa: CASSPTGQNTEAFF
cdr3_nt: TGTGCCAGCAGCCCGACAGGACAGAACACTGAAGCTTTCTTT

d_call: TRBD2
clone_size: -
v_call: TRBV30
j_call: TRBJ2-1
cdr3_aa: CAWSASGAEQFF
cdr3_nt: TGTGCCTGGAGCGCTAGCGGGGCCGAGCAGTTCTTC

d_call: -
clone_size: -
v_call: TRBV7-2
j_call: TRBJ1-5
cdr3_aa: CASSQGIQPQHF
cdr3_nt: TGTGCCAGCAGTCAGGGGATTCAGCCCCAGCATTTT

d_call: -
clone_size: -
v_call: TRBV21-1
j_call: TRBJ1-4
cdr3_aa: CASSKGDRDNEKLFF
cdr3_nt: TGTGCCAGCAGCAAAGGGGACAGGGACAATGAAAAACTGTTTTTT

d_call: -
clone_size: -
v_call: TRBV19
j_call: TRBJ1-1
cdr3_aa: CASGELNTEAFF
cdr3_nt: TGTGCCAGCGGGGAGTTAAACACTGAAGCTTTCTTT

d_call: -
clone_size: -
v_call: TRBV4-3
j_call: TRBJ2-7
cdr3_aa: CASSQGGSLGGGQYF
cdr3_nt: TGCGCCAGCAGCCAAGGCGGCAGTCTCGGTGGCGGGCAGTACTTC

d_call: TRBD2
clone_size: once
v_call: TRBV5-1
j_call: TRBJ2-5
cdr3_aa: CASSTTSGEETQYF
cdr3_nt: TGCGCCAGCAGCACGACTAGCGGGGAGGAGACCCAGTACTTC

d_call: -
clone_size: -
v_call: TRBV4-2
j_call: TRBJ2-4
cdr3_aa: CASSQDLGVDIQYF
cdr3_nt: TGTGCCAGCAGCCAAGATCTGGGAGTGGACATTCAGTACTTC

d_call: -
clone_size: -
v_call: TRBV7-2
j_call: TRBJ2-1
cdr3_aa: CASSFGGPYNEQFF
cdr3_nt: TGTGCCAGCAGCTTCGGCGGGCCCTACAATGAGCAGTTCTTC

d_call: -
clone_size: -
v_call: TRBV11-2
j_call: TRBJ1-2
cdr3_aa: CASSPRGVWGYGYTF
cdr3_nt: TGTGCCAGCAGCCCCAGGGGAGTCTGGGGCTATGGCTACACCTTC

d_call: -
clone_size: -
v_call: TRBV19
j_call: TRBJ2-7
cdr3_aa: CASSIGGGDYEQYF
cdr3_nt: TGTGCCAGTAGTATAGGAGGAGGGGACTACGAGCAGTACTTC

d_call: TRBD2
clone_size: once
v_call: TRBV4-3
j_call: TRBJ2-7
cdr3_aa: CASSPQAGGTRYEQYF
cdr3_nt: TGCGCCAGCAGCCCCCAGGCAGGAGGGACTAGATACGAGCAGTACTTC

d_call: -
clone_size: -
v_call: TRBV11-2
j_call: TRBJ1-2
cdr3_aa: CASSLTPLENYGYTF
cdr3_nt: TGTGCCAGCAGCTTAACGCCGTTAGAGAACTATGGCTACACCTTC

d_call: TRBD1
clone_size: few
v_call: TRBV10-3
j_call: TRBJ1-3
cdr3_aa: CAIRSGTGSPGNTIYF
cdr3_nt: TGTGCCATCAGGTCCGGGACAGGTTCTCCTGGAAACACCATATATTTT

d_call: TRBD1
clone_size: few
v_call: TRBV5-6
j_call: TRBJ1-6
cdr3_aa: CASSLFSGGNSPLHF
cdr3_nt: TGTGCCAGCAGCTTGTTCTCAGGGGGTAATTCACCCCTCCACTTT

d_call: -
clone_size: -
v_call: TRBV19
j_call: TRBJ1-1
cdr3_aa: CASSSGLTLNTEAFF
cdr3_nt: TGTGCCAGTAGTTCCGGACTCACGTTGAACACTGAAGCTTTCTTT

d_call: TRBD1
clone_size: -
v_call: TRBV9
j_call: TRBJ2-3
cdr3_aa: CASSGRQGSGTDTQYF
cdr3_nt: TGTGCCAGCAGCGGACGACAGGGTAGTGGCACAGATACGCAGTATTTT

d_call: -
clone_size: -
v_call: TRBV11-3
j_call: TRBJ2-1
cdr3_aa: CASSLSSSGEQFF
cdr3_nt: TGTGCCAGCAGCTTATCAAGTTCAGGTGAGCAGTTCTTC